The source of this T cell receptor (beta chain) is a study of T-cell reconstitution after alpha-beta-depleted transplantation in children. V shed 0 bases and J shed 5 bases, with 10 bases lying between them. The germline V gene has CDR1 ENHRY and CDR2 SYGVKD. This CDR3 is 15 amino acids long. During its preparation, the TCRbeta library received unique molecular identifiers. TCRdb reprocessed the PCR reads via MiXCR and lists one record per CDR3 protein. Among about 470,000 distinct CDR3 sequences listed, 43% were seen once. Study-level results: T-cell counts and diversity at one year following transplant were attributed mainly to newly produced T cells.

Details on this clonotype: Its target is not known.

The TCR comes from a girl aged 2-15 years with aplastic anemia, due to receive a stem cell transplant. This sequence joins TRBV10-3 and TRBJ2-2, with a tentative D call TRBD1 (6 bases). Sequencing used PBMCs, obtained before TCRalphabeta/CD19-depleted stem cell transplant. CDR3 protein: CAISESTDSTGELFF. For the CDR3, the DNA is TGTGCCATCAGTGAGTCGACGGACAGTACCGGGGAGCTGTTTTTT.